This section outlines one TCR beta chain sequence together with its context. This clonotype was recorded at least ten times. Its antigen specificity is not known. Base qualities are not recorded, but no much larger clone differs from it by a single base. Libraries came from 5' RACE. The reads were generated on a NextSeq 500. Unique molecular identifiers were attached to individual cDNA molecules in the TCR library protocol so that sequencing error and PCR bias could be corrected. Sequencing covered both TCR alpha and beta chains, and within each sample the abundances of alpha and beta sequences were tightly co-correlated. Processing in the source paper ran as follows. V gene, J gene and CDR3 annotation of TCR sequences was performed with Decombinator V4. Expanded TCRs were defined as changing significantly between any two time points under a Poisson model with p below 0.0001. Abundances of TCRs were expressed as counts per million after normalisation to the total number of TCRs sequenced in each sample. MAIT TCRs were defined by TRAV1-2 paired with TRAJ12, TRAJ20 or TRAJ33, and iNKT TCRs by TRAV10 paired with TRAJ18. VDJdb, accessed on 1 November 2021, was searched for TCRs annotated for CMV, EBV and SARS-CoV-2, and TCRs annotated for more than one antigen were excluded. TCRdb reprocessed the public reads (quality trimming at Q25 with fastp, clone calling with MiXCR) and kept in-frame beta chains. Each entry is one CDR3 protein sequence, shown with its most common DNA and genes. None of the V and J calls come from the authors' own analysis; TCRdb made them. Present in this sample are 60,000 to 70,000 distinct CDR3 sequences, 5.9% of which were seen just once. Clones ranked in the top ten supply less than 3.5% of the sample.

This record belongs to a study of early T cells in non-severe SARS-CoV-2 infection listed by TCRdb under 2021. Regarding the research as a whole: TCR sequencing used bulk RNA from unsorted whole blood, so alpha and beta chains could not be paired. General study outcomes and caveats: VDJdb matching was skewed toward anti-spike CD8 responses, so virus-specific expansions were likely underestimated and private and CD4 specificities were missed.

Set within a cohort of healthcare workers in London, UK, this nested case-control study involved weekly PCR testing of nasopharyngeal swabs along with blood sampling. Healthcare workers were recruited between 23 and 31 March 2020, during the week of the UK lockdown, and were followed weekly for up to roughly 15 weeks. The germline V gene provides CDR1 MDHEN and CDR2 SYDVKM. The CDR3 measures 14 amino acids from cysteine to phenylalanine. Just CDR3 DNA is preserved here, 42 bases in frame from base 1. The germline ends are 9 bases apart after V is trimmed by 3 bases and J by 0 bases. The sequencing used whole blood, collected at baseline. Recombination linked TRBV28 to TRBJ2-7, with an unclear D gene assignment. The TCR comes from an adult who was a healthcare worker with PCR-confirmed SARS-CoV-2 infection or an uninfected control (not recorded which). The DNA sequence is as follows: TGTGCCAGCAGTTTTCAGACTTTCTCCTACGAGCAGTACTTC. The resulting protein is CASSFQTFSYEQYF. With all but the CDR3 taken from the reference TRBV28 and TRBJ2-7 genes, the full variable domain is: DVKVTQSSRYLVKRTGEKVFLECVQDMDHENMFWYRQDPGLGLRLIYFSYDVKMKEKGDIPEGYSVSREKKERFSLILESASTNQTSMYLCASSFQTFSYEQYFGPGTRLTVT.